Here is one T cell receptor (beta chain) with its context. The sample originates from a study of blood T cell repertoires in COVID-19. Overall study: From the United States, Italy and Spain came samples of acute and convalescent COVID-19. The cDNA or gDNA used as material had been derived from T cells, B-cell-depleted T cells, or PBMCs.

Under the authors' procedure: Researchers report that nucleated cell counts were estimated from reference gene primer amplification. Sequencing was performed with immunoSEQ multiplex PCR; in TCRdb, only in-frame clones are kept and a portion is missing. Clone size and the V and J calls come from that table; the DNA yielded D and trimming. Among fewer than 250,000 clones listed, 80% to 85% were seen once. The sample taken for sequencing was peripheral blood. This TCR derives from a human donor in a cohort sampled during active COVID-19.

This CDR3 reads CASSDRRGGELFF. The CDR3 region has the DNA TGTGCCAGCAGTGACCGCAGGGGGGGGGAGCTGTTTTTT. The chain recombines TRBV28 with TRBJ2-2, with 7 bases identical to TRBD1. Germline trimming cut 5 bases from V and 8 bases from J; bases unmatched to any gene: 5. From germline, CDR1 is MDHEN and CDR2 SYDVKM. The CDR3 runs 13 residues. Combining the CDR3 with reference TRBV28 and TRBJ2-2 gives the whole variable domain DVKVTQSSRYLVKRTGEKVFLECVQDMDHENMFWYRQDPGLGLRLIYFSYDVKMKEKGDIPEGYSVSREKKERFSLILESASTNQTSMYLCASSDRRGGELFFGEGSRLTVL.